These 24 T cell receptor beta chains originate from one sample sequenced in a study of blood T cell repertoires in COVID-19. Sequencing was performed with immunoSEQ multiplex PCR; in TCRdb, only in-frame clones are kept and a portion is missing. The table records about 480,000 clones, about 91% of them present only once. Sequenced material: peripheral blood. These receptors all come from a woman between 50 and 59 years old with COVID-19, enrolled during active disease.

This rearrangement joins TRBV11-2 to TRBJ2-3; 9 nucleotides align to TRBD2. The V and J ends lost 8 bases and 4 bases, in that order; junction bases with no gene match: 4. Per the germline V gene, CDR1 is SGHAT and CDR2 is FQNNGV. CDR3 size: 13 residues. CDR3 protein: CASAGGPADTQYF. The CDR3 bases are TGTGCCAGCGCGGGGGGGCCGGCAGATACGCAGTATTTT.

This clone showed up just once. This chain links TRBV5-6 with TRBJ1-1; D not certain. Germline CDR1 reads SGHDT; CDR2 reads YYEEEE. CDR3 size: 11 residues. Trimming cost V 0 bases and J 10 bases, with 7 bases left between them. The CDR3 protein is CASSLDAVAFF. Written as DNA, the CDR3 is TGTGCCAGCAGCTTGGATGCGGTAGCTTTCTTT.

The chain couples TRBV19 to TRBJ1-5; D may be TRBD1 (6 bases). The CDR3 covers 14 residues. Trimming cost V 6 bases and J 7 bases, with 16 bases left between them. Per germline, CDR1 LNHDA and CDR2 SQIVND (reference sequence). CDR3 loop: CASSSITGTQPQHF. The CDR3 region has the DNA TGTGCCAGTAGCTCGATTACAGGGACCCAGCCCCAGCATTTT.

This sequence joins TRBV24-1 and TRBJ2-3, with 11 nucleotides matching TRBD2. J lost 4 bases, V lost 9 bases, and 5 bases had no gene match. The CDR3 totals 14 residues. The germline V gene has CDR1 KGHDR and CDR2 SFDVKD. The chain's CDR3 is CATAGTSGSDTQYF. The CDR3 DNA is TGTGCCACCGCCGGGACTAGCGGCTCAGATACGCAGTATTTT.

CDR3 residues: CASSRFYPGSTEAFF. For the CDR3, the DNA is TGTGCCAGCAGTAGATTTTATCCGGGGTCCACTGAAGCTTTCTTT. This chain joins TRBV6-5 and TRBJ1-1; D not resolved. The CDR3 spans 15 residues. Germline V lookup: CDR1 MNHEY, CDR2 SVGAGI. V lost 5 bases and J 4 bases, leaving 17 bases between the germline ends.

This chain connects TRBV11-2 to TRBJ2-1; 10 bases map to TRBD2. V shed 3 bases, J shed 7 bases, and the junction held 9 bases outside the gene matches. The CDR3 spans 16 residues. Germline values: CDR1 SGHAT, CDR2 FQNNGV. CDR3 nucleotides: TGTGCCAGCAGCTTTATGAGCGGGGGGGCAGGGAATGAGCAGTTCTTC. This translates into CASSFMSGGAGNEQFF.

The chain employs TRBV7-9 and TRBJ1-2; D may be TRBD1 (6 bases). The germline gives CDR1 SEHNR, CDR2 FQNEAQ (reference sequence). V was clipped by 5 bases and J by 3 bases, with 13 bases between them. The CDR3 is 14 amino acids. Here the CDR3 reads CASSPDSSYYGYTF. The CDR3 DNA is TGTGCCAGCAGCCCGGACAGCAGCTACTATGGCTACACCTTC.

CDR3 sequence: CASSLTSGGSTYEQYF. The CDR3 coding sequence is TGCGCCAGCAGCCTCACTTCGGGGGGGTCCACCTACGAGCAGTACTTC. The chain uses TRBV4-1 and TRBJ2-7; 8 bases are a match to TRBD2. Germline V gene data show CDR1 as MGHRA and CDR2 as YSYEKL. Germline trimming cut 4 bases from V and 2 bases from J; bases unmatched to any gene: 10. The CDR3 sequence is 16 residues long.

This clone was found many times. The chain has TRBV12-3 or TRBV12-4 and TRBJ1-2; 8 bases are a match to TRBD1. V was clipped by 4 bases and J by 4 bases; unmatched bases: 2. The CDR3 has 13 amino acids. CDR3 sequence (DNA): TGTGCCAGCAGTTGGACAGGGCTCTATGGCTACACCTTC. Its translation is CASSWTGLYGYTF.

The chain links TRBV29-1 to TRBJ1-1; 7 nucleotides align to TRBD1. Per the germline V gene, CDR1 is SQVTM and CDR2 is ANQGSEA. The CDR3 length is 13 residues. With 6 bases clipped from V and 1 base from J, the junction kept 5 bases outside the gene matches. The CDR3 sequence is CSVTGTANTEAFF. As DNA, the CDR3 is TGCAGCGTGACCGGGACAGCGAACACTGAAGCTTTCTTT.

The rearrangement links TRBV28 to TRBJ2-7; possible D gene TRBD1, 6 bases. Trimming cost V 4 bases and J 5 bases, with 9 bases left between them. Germline V gives CDR1 MDHEN, CDR2 SYDVKM. This CDR3 spans 12 amino acids. In DNA, the CDR3 is TGTGCCAGCAGTTCAGGGGTGAACGAGCAGTACTTC. Its translation is CASSSGVNEQYF.

The chain has TRBV28 and TRBJ1-2; TRBD1 aligns across 7 bases. Germline loops: CDR1 MDHEN, CDR2 SYDVKM. The CDR3 covers 13 residues. The V gene end was trimmed by 6 bases and the J gene end by 2 bases; junction bases not matched to a gene: 3. CDR3 sequence reads: CASSPTGNYGYTF. DNA for the CDR3: TGTGCCAGCAGCCCGACAGGGAACTATGGCTACACCTTC.

V usage is TRBV19 and J usage is TRBJ1-5; unclear D gene. The V end lost 0 bases, the J end lost 2 bases, and 17 bases lay between the germline ends. Looked up from germline, CDR1 is LNHDA and CDR2 is SQIVND (reference sequence). The CDR3 is made up of 18 amino acids. In nucleotides, the CDR3 is TGTGCCAGTAGTATAGATCTGGAGGCAGTCATAGGCAATCAGCCCCAGCATTTT. Translation: CASSIDLEAVIGNQPQHF.

This clone was seen a handful of times. This rearrangement joins TRBV9 to TRBJ1-2, with TRBD1 matching 7 bases. From germline, CDR1 is SGDLS and CDR2 YYNGEE. V was clipped by 4 bases and J by 4 bases; unmatched bases: 13. CDR3 size: 16 residues. This CDR3 reads CASSRRDSSVIYGYTF. In DNA, the CDR3 is TGTGCCAGCAGCAGACGGGACAGCAGCGTTATCTATGGCTACACCTTC.

V gene TRBV6-5 combines with J gene TRBJ2-3; possible D gene TRBD2, 6 bases. Looked up from germline, CDR1 is MNHEY and CDR2 is SVGAGI. V lost 6 bases and J lost 0, with 13 bases in between. This CDR3 region has 15 residues. CDR3 nucleotide sequence: TGTGCCAGCAGGGTGGGGGGATCTAGCACAGATACGCAGTATTTT. Its translation is CASRVGGSSTDTQYF.

This rearrangement joins TRBV5-1 to TRBJ2-3, with a tentative D call TRBD2 (5 bases). The CDR3 runs 16 residues. Germline V gene data show CDR1 as SGHRS and CDR2 as YFSETQ. Trimming cost V 4 bases and J 2 bases, with 17 bases left between them. The CDR3 spells CASSRASSLVTDTQYF. The CDR3 DNA sequence: TGCGCCAGCAGCAGGGCTAGCTCTCTTGTCACAGATACGCAGTATTTT.

The chain employs TRBV3-1 (or the pseudogene TRBV3-2) and TRBJ2-7; 9 bases fit TRBD1. V dropped 3 bases and J dropped 6; count of bases not matched to a gene: 6. The germline V gene has CDR1 LGHDT and CDR2 YNNKEL (reference sequence). This CDR3 comprises 14 residues. The CDR3 DNA reads TGTGCCAGCAGCCACGGACAGGGGAACCCCGAGCAGTACTTC. Amino acids: CASSHGQGNPEQYF.

V and J are TRBV9 and TRBJ1-5; D is undetermined. CDR1 SGDLS and CDR2 YYNGEE come from the germline V gene. The length of the CDR3 is 14 residues. The V end lost 4 bases, the J end lost 4 bases, and 12 bases lay between the germline ends. The CDR3 DNA reads as TGTGCCAGCAGCCCCCTCCCGGGTAATCAGCCCCAGCATTTT. Amino acid sequence: CASSPLPGNQPQHF.

The chain uses TRBV27 and TRBJ2-1; possibly TRBD2 for D (5 bases). From germline, CDR1 is MNHEY and CDR2 SMNVEV (reference sequence). This CDR3 has 17 amino acids. V lost 4 bases to trimming and J lost 1 base, with 17 bases between them. The CDR3 loop reads CASSSFATGKSYNEQFF. The CDR3 DNA reads as TGTGCCAGCAGTTCTTTTGCGACGGGGAAGTCCTACAATGAGCAGTTCTTC.

The V call is TRBV11-2, the J call TRBJ1-1; 7 nucleotides agree with TRBD1. This CDR3 has 12 residues. Germline V gene sequence: CDR1 SGHAT, CDR2 FQNNGV. Germline trimming cut 6 bases from V and 9 bases from J; bases unmatched to any gene: 7. As DNA, the CDR3 is TGTGCCAGCAGTTTTACAGGGGTACAAGCTTTCTTT. This gives the protein CASSFTGVQAFF.

This rearrangement joins TRBV18 to TRBJ1-5; the D is unclear. V was trimmed by 3 bases and J by 1 base, leaving 4 bases between them. CDR3 length: 13 amino acids. CDR1 KGHSH and CDR2 LQKENI come from the germline V gene. The CDR3 spells CASSPESNQPQHF. The CDR3 DNA reads TGTGCCAGCTCACCGGAGAGCAATCAGCCCCAGCATTTT.

The rearrangement joins TRBV6-5 to TRBJ1-5; unclear D gene. This CDR3 has 12 residues. V was cut by 7 bases and J by 5 bases, with 9 bases left in between. The germline V gene encodes CDR1 MNHEY and CDR2 SVGAGI. The DNA of the CDR3 is TGTGCCAGCAACGGCGAGGATCAGCCCCAGCATTTT. As protein: CASNGEDQPQHF.

The chain recombines TRBV10-2 with TRBJ2-3; 9 nucleotides match TRBD2. The J segment lost 12 bases and the V segment lost 3 bases, leaving 7 bases of the junction unmatched. There are 13 residues in the CDR3. The germline gives CDR1 WSHSY, CDR2 SAAADI. The CDR3 sequence is CASSEGSGSLQYF. The CDR3 DNA follows: TGCGCCAGCAGTGAAGGTAGCGGGAGCCTCCAGTATTTT.

The CDR3 spells CASSQAAAGLYEQYF. The CDR3 DNA reads TGTGCCAGCAGCCAAGCTGCAGCGGGTTTGTACGAGCAGTACTTC. The V gene is TRBV3-1 (or the pseudogene TRBV3-2), the J gene TRBJ2-7; a possible D gene is TRBD2 (6 bases). The germline V gene encodes CDR1 LGHDT and CDR2 YNNKEL (reference sequence). This CDR3 has 15 amino acids. V lost 1 base and J 4 bases, leaving 14 bases between the germline ends.